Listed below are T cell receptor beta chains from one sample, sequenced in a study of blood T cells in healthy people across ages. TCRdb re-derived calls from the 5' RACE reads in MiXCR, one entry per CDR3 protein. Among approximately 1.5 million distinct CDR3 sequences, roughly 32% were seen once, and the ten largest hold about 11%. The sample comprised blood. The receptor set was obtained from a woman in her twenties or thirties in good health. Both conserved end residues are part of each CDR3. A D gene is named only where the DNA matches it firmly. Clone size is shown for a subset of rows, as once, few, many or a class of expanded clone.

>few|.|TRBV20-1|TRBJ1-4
TGCAGTGCTAGAGAACTAACAAATGAAAAACTGTTTTTT
CSARELTNEKLFF
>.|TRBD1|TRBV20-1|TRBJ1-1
TGCAGTGCTAGAGGCACCGGTGGACAGGTCAACACTGAAGCTTTCTTT
CSARGTGGQVNTEAFF
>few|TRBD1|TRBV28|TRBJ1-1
TGTGCCAGCAGTTTAGTACGACAGGGAGGTAACACTGAAGCTTTCTTT
CASSLVRQGGNTEAFF
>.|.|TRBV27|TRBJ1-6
TGTGCCAGCAGTTTATTAGTCCAGGGAGAATCACCCCTCCACTTT
CASSLLVQGESPLHF
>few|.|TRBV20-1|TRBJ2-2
TGCAGTGCTAGAGATGCCTCTCGCGTCGGGGAGCTGTTTTTT
CSARDASRVGELFF
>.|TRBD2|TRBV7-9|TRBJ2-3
TGTGCCAGCAGCCGCGGGACTAGCGGGGGTCCAGGGGATACGCAGTATTTT
CASSRGTSGGPGDTQYF
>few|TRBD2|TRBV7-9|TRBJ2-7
TGTGCCAGCAGCCTGCTCGGGGGGGTCTATTCCTACGAGCAGTACTTC
CASSLLGGVYSYEQYF
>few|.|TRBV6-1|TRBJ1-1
TGTGCCAGCAGTGTCATGGGACGGAAGAACACTGAAGCTTTCTTT
CASSVMGRKNTEAFF
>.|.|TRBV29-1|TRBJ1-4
TGCAGCGCCCCCCCCAAGGTGGGCAAGGCTAATGAAAAACTGTTTTTT
CSAPPKVGKANEKLFF
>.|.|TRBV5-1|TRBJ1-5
TGCGCCAGCAGCGGGGGAGAGAATCAGCCCCAGCATTTT
CASSGGENQPQHF
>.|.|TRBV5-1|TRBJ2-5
TGCGCCAGCGGCTTGGTCCCGGGAAGAGAAGAGACCCAGTACTTC
CASGLVPGREETQYF
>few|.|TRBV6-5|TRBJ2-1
TGTGCCAGTAGAAAATTAATGGGACTCAATGAGCAGTTCTTC
CASRKLMGLNEQFF
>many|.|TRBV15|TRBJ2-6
TGTGCCACCAGCACAGAATCTGGGGCCAACGTCCTGACTTTC
CATSTESGANVLTF
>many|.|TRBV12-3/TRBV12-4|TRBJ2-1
TGTGCCAGCAGTTTAGCGGGAGGGGGGAACAATGAGCAGTTCTTC
CASSLAGGGNNEQFF
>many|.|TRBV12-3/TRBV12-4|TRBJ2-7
TGTGCCAGCAACCAAGGGGAAAGGGCTTACGAGCAGTACTTC
CASNQGERAYEQYF
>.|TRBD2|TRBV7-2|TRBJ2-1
TGTGCCAGCAGCTTATTAGCGGGGGCGTACAATGAGCGGTTCTTC
CASSLLAGAYNERFF
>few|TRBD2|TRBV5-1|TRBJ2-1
TGCGCCAGCAGCTTGAGGGGGACTAGCGGGAGGTCCTACAATGAGCAGTTCTTC
CASSLRGTSGRSYNEQFF
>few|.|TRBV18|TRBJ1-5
TGTGCCAGCTCCCAAAGCCCCTATAGCAATCAGCCCCAGCATTTT
CASSQSPYSNQPQHF
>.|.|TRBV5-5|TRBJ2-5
TGTGCCAGCAACTTGTTTCGGTCAATTGAGACCCAGTACTTC
CASNLFRSIETQYF
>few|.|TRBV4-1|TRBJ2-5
TGCGCCAGCAGCCAAGATGGCTTGATGACCCAGTACTTC
CASSQDGLMTQYF
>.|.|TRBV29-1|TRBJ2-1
TGCAGCGGCATAAGAGGTGAGCAGTTCTTC
CSGIRGEQFF
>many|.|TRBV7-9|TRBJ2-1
TGTGCCAGCAGCTTAGTTCGAGGCGGGAAGAACAACAATGAGCAGTTCTTC
CASSLVRGGKNNNEQFF
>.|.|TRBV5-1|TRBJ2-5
TGCGCCAGCAGCGGGGCGGCCCCGGAGACCCAGTACTTC
CASSGAAPETQYF
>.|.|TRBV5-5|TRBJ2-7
TGTGCCAGCAGCTTCCGGGACAACTACGAGCAGTACTTC
CASSFRDNYEQYF
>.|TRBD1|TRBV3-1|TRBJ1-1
TGTGCCAGCAGCCATTCCTCAAACAGGGGGCTAGCTTTCTTT
CASSHSSNRGLAFF
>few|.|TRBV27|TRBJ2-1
TGTGCCAGCAGCCTCATATCTATGGACAATGAGCAGTTCTTC
CASSLISMDNEQFF
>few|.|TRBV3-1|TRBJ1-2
TGTGCCAGCAGCCAAGAAAGACAGAACCTTAACTATGGCTACACCTTC
CASSQERQNLNYGYTF
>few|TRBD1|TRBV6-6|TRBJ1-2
TGTGCCTGCAGCCAGACAGGGTTGGATGGCTACACCTTC
CACSQTGLDGYTF
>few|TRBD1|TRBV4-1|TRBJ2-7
TGCGCCAGCAGCCATCCCGACGGGTCCAGGGGGCGTCTATACTACGAGCAGTACTTC
CASSHPDGSRGRLYYEQYF
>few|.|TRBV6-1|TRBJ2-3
TGTGCCAGCAGTGAAGACTCCGTGTCCTCGCAGTATTTT
CASSEDSVSSQYF
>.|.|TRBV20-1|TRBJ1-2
TGCGGTGCTAGACCCCCTCGGGCAGGGTGGGTTGGCTACACCTTC
CGARPPRAGWVGYTF
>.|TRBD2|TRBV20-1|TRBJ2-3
TGCAGTGCTAGAGATGCAACTAGCGGGCGACCTAGCACAGATACGCAGTATTTT
CSARDATSGRPSTDTQYF
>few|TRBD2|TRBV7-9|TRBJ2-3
TGTGCCAGCAGCTTCTGGACTAGCGGGAAGACAGATACGCAGTATTTT
CASSFWTSGKTDTQYF
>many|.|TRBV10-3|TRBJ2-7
TGTGCCATCACGGACGGAGGTCTGGTATACGAGCAGTACTTC
CAITDGGLVYEQYF
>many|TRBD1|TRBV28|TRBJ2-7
TGTGCCAGCAGTCCCGGACAGGGGAGCTCCTACGAGCAGTACTTC
CASSPGQGSSYEQYF
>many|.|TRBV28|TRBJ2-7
TGTGCCAGCAGTTTAAACCCCTACGAGCAGTACTTC
CASSLNPYEQYF
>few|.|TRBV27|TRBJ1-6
TGTGCCAGCAGTTTATCGGCGCAACAGGGACTTCTTCGGGCACCCCTCCACTTT
CASSLSAQQGLLRAPLHF
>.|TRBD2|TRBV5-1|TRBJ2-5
TGCGCCAGCAGCTCGGGACTAGCGGGACCAGTAGCAGAGACCCAGTACTTC
CASSSGLAGPVAETQYF
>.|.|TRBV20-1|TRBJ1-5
TGCAGTGCTAGAGCCGGGACGGGACAGCCCCAGCATTTT
CSARAGTGQPQHF
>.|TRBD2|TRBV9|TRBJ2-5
TGTGCCAGCAGCGGGACTAGTGCGATGTACTTC
CASSGTSAMYF
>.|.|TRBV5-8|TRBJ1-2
TGTGCCAGCAGCTGTATGGAGGGGCTATATGGCTACACCTTC
CASSCMEGLYGYTF
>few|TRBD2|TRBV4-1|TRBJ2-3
TGCGCCAGCAGCCACCACCTAGCGGGGCGCTCGCAAGATACGCAGTATTTT
CASSHHLAGRSQDTQYF
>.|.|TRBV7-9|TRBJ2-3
TGTGCCAGCAGCTCCCTAGGGGACGGGGGCCGGACAGATACGCAGTATTTT
CASSSLGDGGRTDTQYF
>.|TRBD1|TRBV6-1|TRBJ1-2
TGTGCCAGCAGGGACGACCCCACAGGGGTTTATCGTGGCTACACCTTC
CASRDDPTGVYRGYTF
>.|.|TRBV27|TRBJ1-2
TGTGCCAGCAGTCCCGACCAGGGCTATGGCTACACCTTC
CASSPDQGYGYTF
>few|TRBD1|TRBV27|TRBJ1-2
TGTGCCAGCAGTTTATCCCTGACAGGGAATGGCTACACCTTC
CASSLSLTGNGYTF
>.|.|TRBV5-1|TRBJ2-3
TGCGCCAGCACTGCAGGGAATTACACAGATACGCAGTATTTT
CASTAGNYTDTQYF
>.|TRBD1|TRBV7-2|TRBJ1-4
TGTGCCAGCAGCTCAGGGGGCGGTGAAAAACTGTTTTTT
CASSSGGGEKLFF
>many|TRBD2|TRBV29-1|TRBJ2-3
TGCAGCGTTTGGACTAGCGGCACAGATACGCAGTATTTT
CSVWTSGTDTQYF
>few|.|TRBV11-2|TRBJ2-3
TGTGCCAGCAGTTTACTCGGGAGCGAGGGCACAGATACGCAGTATTTT
CASSLLGSEGTDTQYF
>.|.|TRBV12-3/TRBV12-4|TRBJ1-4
TGTGCCAGCAGTTTAAGTAGAGTGGCGGACGAAAAACTGTTTTTT
CASSLSRVADEKLFF
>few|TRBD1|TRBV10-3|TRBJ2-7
TGTGCCATCAGTGGAGGGACAGGGGTGTCCTACGAGCAGTACTTC
CAISGGTGVSYEQYF
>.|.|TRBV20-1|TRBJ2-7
TGCAGTGCTAGATCGCTACAGGACCCTGGGAACTACGAGCAGTACTTC
CSARSLQDPGNYEQYF
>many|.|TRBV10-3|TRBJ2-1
TGTGCCATCAGTCCCAGGGGTTACAATGAGCAGTTCTTC
CAISPRGYNEQFF
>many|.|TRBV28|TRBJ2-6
TGTGCCAGCAGGGCACCGGGGTCCGGGGCCAACGTCCTGACTTTC
CASRAPGSGANVLTF
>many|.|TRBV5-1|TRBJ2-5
TGCGCCAGCAGCTTGGTTGCCGGACACCAAGAGACCCAGTACTTC
CASSLVAGHQETQYF
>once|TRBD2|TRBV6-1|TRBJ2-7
TGTGCCAGCAGTGGGAGACTAGCGGGACACGAGCAGTACTTC
CASSGRLAGHEQYF